What follows describes a single T cell receptor beta chain. This clone was picked up many times. Its binding antigen is unknown. The read is 3 residues too short to cover the CDR3 end, so that end is filled in from the germline J gene. The sample is drawn from a study of T cell clonality in common variable immunodeficiency (dated by TCRdb to between 2014 and 2017). Overall study results and their limits: Fewer TCRbeta clones were shared among CVID subjects than among healthy controls (p < 0.0001). Even though DNA input was equal, the average per sample came to about 81,820 unique sequences for controls compared with around 32,000 for CVID samples. CVID TCRbeta sequences reportedly showed fewer deletions and N-nucleotide insertions and lacked highly modified clones with 13 or more V deletions. TCRbeta clonality was higher in CVID subjects than in healthy controls (t-test p = 0.018), and the increase was most characteristic of about a third of subjects. According to the authors, figuring out what caused the increased clonality in CVID would require sequencing the repertoires of T cell subpopulations. Patient heterogeneity within the CVID cohort put limits on correlating repertoire features with clinical complications.

V is trimmed back by 5 bases and J by 5 bases, and the junction contains 8 bases that no gene match accounts for. The CDR3 sequence holds 15 residues, the cysteine and phenylalanine included. The DNA has 36 bases, all within the CDR3, and is read from base 1. From the germline V gene, CDR1 is SGHAT and CDR2 is FQNNGV. For sequencing, equivalent amounts of genomic DNA were input from CVID and control samples. For every sample, a 60 bp segment covering the rearranged TCRbeta CDR3 region was amplified and then sequenced. The immunoSEQ assay, a bias-corrected multiplex PCR combined with high-throughput sequencing, was used for TCRbeta amplification. As for the original processing: Every unique nucleotide sequence was considered a clone and was annotated with V, D and J genes, copy number and frequency. Sequences were labeled productive if in frame, and non-productive if out of frame or containing stop codons. As previously described, clonality was computed from Shannon's entropy. The predicted amino acid sequences of productive clones were used to derive mean CDR3 Kyte-Doolittle hydropathy. Scaled V gene usage was hierarchically clustered using Manhattan distance and complete linkage with the R hclust function. Sharing of clones by CDR3 amino acid sequence was evaluated through resampling of 12 repertoires per group over 100 rounds. Repertoires were searched for approximately 70 published EBV-specific and 200 to 300 published CMV-specific TCRbeta sequences. After a couple of CVID samples that produced fewer than 10,000 sequences were dropped from the analysis, around 40 CVID repertoires remained. Held by TCRdb, this immuneACCESS table contains in-frame sequences only and omits some clones. Under half of the omission traces to an unresolved V gene where checked; the cause of the rest is unknown. That table supplies the V and J calls and clone size; D and trimming were determined from the DNA. This sample was tabulated with 15,000 to 20,000 clones, among which there are no singletons. Approximately 7% of the sample lies in the top ten.

Standard criteria were used to diagnose CVID, namely serum IgG, IgA and/or IgM reduced below the normal range together with specific antibody deficiency. The CVID group comprised some 43 subjects, 15 or so female and around 30 male, aged about 9 to 65 years with a mean age of around 40. Predominantly Caucasian heritage was noted among both the CVID patients and the healthy controls. Replacement immunoglobulin therapy had been administered to all CVID subjects for at least one year at the time of study participation. At the time of blood collection, no CVID subject was ill or was being treated with immunomodulatory or immunosuppressive medication. Heparinized peripheral whole blood samples of roughly 5 to 9 ml were obtained from each donor. Genomic DNA from adults with common variable immune deficiency (CVID) and from healthy adult controls was the source for sequencing TCRbeta CDR3 repertoires. Diluted blood was subjected to density centrifugation over Hypaque 1077 or Ficoll-Paque for isolation of peripheral blood mononuclear cells. Genomic DNA was extracted from unsorted mononuclear cells by Qiagen column purification or by a centrifugation-based method.

Source material: peripheral blood mononuclear cells. The V and J genes are TRBV11-2 and TRBJ1-4, with 7 bases aligning to TRBD1. The clonotype was recovered from a human donor with common variable immunodeficiency. The part of the CDR3 DNA that was read is TGTGCCAGCAGCCCCCAGGGGGAGAAGAATGAAAAA. Protein translation: CASSPQGEKNEK. In full, the CDR3 reads CASSPQGEKNEKLFF.